Presented here are 26 T cell receptor beta chains from one specimen sequenced in a study of T cells after yellow fever vaccination. TCRdb passed the 5' RACE reads through MiXCR, listing each CDR3 protein once. Counted here are about 230,000 distinct CDR3 sequences, roughly 6.3% occurring once; the ten biggest clones make up around 1.1%. Specimen: CD4+ T cells sorted from PBMCs, collected on the day of the yellow fever booster vaccination. Every receptor here comes from a man younger than 40 who received the YFV17D yellow fever vaccine.

This clonotype occurred a few times. V is TRBV11-2 and J is TRBJ2-7; tentatively, D is TRBD1 (6 bases). CDR1 is SGHAT, CDR2 FQNNGV, per germline. The CDR3 loop spans 15 amino acids. V lost 3 bases to trimming and J lost 5 bases, with 17 bases between them. The CDR3 nucleotides are TGTGCCAGCAGCTTGGTAGGGACACTCTCGAACGAGCAGTACTTC. Translation gives CASSLVGTLSNEQYF.

This clonotype was seen ten or more times. V gene TRBV29-1 combines with J gene TRBJ2-5; maybe TRBD2 (5 bases). The CDR3 sequence is 13 residues long. V lost 5 bases and J lost 4, with 14 bases in between. CDR1 is SQVTM, CDR2 ANQGSEA, per germline. The CDR3 DNA reads as TGCAGCGTTTCATGGGCTGGAGGAGAGACCCAGTACTTC. This translates into CSVSWAGGETQYF.

The table lists this clonotype with many counts. The chain employs TRBV10-3 and TRBJ2-1; D gene ambiguous. The ends were cut back, 8 bases at V and 3 bases at J, with 14 bases in the middle. This CDR3 spans 14 amino acids. The germline V gene has CDR1 ENHRY and CDR2 SYGVKD. For the CDR3, the DNA is TGTGCCATCCGCCTAGATGGAGTCTACAATGAGCAGTTCTTC. Residues: CAIRLDGVYNEQFF.

V gene TRBV5-1 combines with J gene TRBJ2-5; D may correspond to TRBD1 or TRBD2 (5 bases each). With 4 bases removed from V and 0 bases from J, the gap between germline ends came to 16 bases. This CDR3 spans 16 amino acids. The germline gives CDR1 SGHRS, CDR2 YFSETQ. The DNA for the CDR3 is TGCGCCAGCAGCCTAATCCCCCAGGGAGACCAAGAGACCCAGTACTTC. As protein: CASSLIPQGDQETQYF.

In its sample, this clonotype was seen many times. The CDR3 bases are TGTGCCATCAGTGAAGTGGGACTTTCGTCTGAGCAGTTCTTC. The encoded protein is CAISEVGLSSEQFF. The chain couples TRBV10-3 to TRBJ2-1; TRBD2 is a possible D gene (6 bases). Germline CDR1 reads ENHRY; CDR2 reads SYGVKD. Trimming took off 3 bases at V and 9 bases at J, with 15 bases between the two ends. The CDR3 runs to 14 residues.

The V gene is TRBV9, the J gene TRBJ2-2, with a tentative D call TRBD1 (6 bases). Trimming stripped 4 bases from V and 5 bases from J, with 9 bases between. The length of the CDR3 is 13 residues. Germline CDR1 and CDR2: SGDLS and YYNGEE. The CDR3 reads CASSIQGTGELFF. CDR3 DNA: TGTGCCAGCAGCATACAGGGAACCGGGGAGCTGTTTTTT.

In this sample, this clonotype turned up many times. The chain is built from TRBV18 and TRBJ2-2; D unclear. With 3 bases removed from V and 1 base from J, the gap between germline ends came to 9 bases. The CDR3 totals 15 residues. Per germline, CDR1 KGHSH and CDR2 LQKENI. The CDR3 spells CASSPWRQNTGELFF. For the CDR3, the DNA is TGTGCCAGCTCACCCTGGAGACAGAACACCGGGGAGCTGTTTTTT.

This clonotype has only a few counts. The chain recombines TRBV19 with TRBJ2-1; D might be TRBD1 (6 bases). This CDR3 region has 15 residues. V lost 5 bases and J lost 7, with 18 bases in between. Germline V gene data show CDR1 as LNHDA and CDR2 as SQIVND (reference sequence). The CDR3 protein is CASSQYRVGDNEQFF. As DNA, the CDR3 is TGTGCCAGTAGTCAATACAGGGTAGGAGATAATGAGCAGTTCTTC.

This clonotype was recorded many times. This sequence joins TRBV5-1 and TRBJ2-7; D possibly uses TRBD1 or TRBD2 (5 bases each). V was trimmed by 0 bases and J by 6 bases, leaving 19 bases between them. The CDR3 covers 16 residues. CDR1 and CDR2 from the germline V gene are SGHRS and YFSETQ. The CDR3 DNA follows: TGCGCCAGCAGCTTGGCCGTAGGGACCCAGGGCGCCGAGCAGTACTTC. Translating it yields CASSLAVGTQGAEQYF.

This clonotype was picked up many times. V usage is TRBV5-8 and J usage is TRBJ2-3; D is perhaps TRBD2 (6 bases). V lost 6 bases and J 1 base, leaving 12 bases between the germline ends. CDR1 and CDR2 from the germline V gene are SGHTS and YDEGEE. The CDR3 runs 14 residues. The CDR3 reads CASTSSGGTDTQYF. Here the CDR3 DNA reads TGTGCCAGCACCAGTAGCGGAGGCACAGATACGCAGTATTTT.

V gene TRBV7-9 combines with J gene TRBJ2-4, with no clear D. The CDR3 extends over 14 amino acids. V lost 1 base and J lost 5, with 9 bases in between. CDR1 and CDR2 (germline): SEHNR, FQNEAQ (reference sequence). CDR3 bases: TGTGCCAGCAGCTTAGGGATCGTAGAAAACATTCAGTACTTC. Encoded protein: CASSLGIVENIQYF.

This chain joins TRBV27 and TRBJ2-2; TRBD1 agrees at 10 bases. CDR1 and CDR2 (germline): MNHEY, SMNVEV (reference sequence). The V gene end was trimmed by 7 bases and the J gene end by 6 bases; junction bases not matched to a gene: 8. This CDR3 contains 15 residues. The CDR3 reads CASNLGQGPPGELFF. CDR3 DNA sequence: TGTGCCAGCAATTTGGGACAGGGGCCTCCCGGGGAGCTGTTTTTT.

The V and J genes are TRBV27 and TRBJ1-2; TRBD1 is a possible D gene (6 bases). V lost 5 bases, J lost 4 bases, and 11 bases lay in between. The CDR3 loop spans 13 amino acids. From germline, CDR1 is MNHEY and CDR2 SMNVEV (reference sequence). CDR3 residues: CASSVDRSYGYTF. In nucleotides, the CDR3 is TGTGCCAGCAGTGTCGACAGGTCCTATGGCTACACCTTC.

This clonotype has just a few counts. The chain joins TRBV5-1 to TRBJ1-2; no definite D call. The CDR3 covers 13 residues. CDR1 is SGHRS, CDR2 YFSETQ, per germline. The V end lost 9 bases, the J end lost 6 bases, and 18 bases lay between the germline ends. CDR3 DNA: TGCGCCACCTCACAACCCAGCCCGGATGGCTACACCTTC. Translating gives CATSQPSPDGYTF.

This clonotype was seen more than once but under ten times. The chain combines TRBV14 with TRBJ2-6; 8 bases fit TRBD1. Per germline, CDR1 SGHDN and CDR2 FVKESK. With V trimmed by 4 bases and J by 0 bases, 5 bases remained unmatched. The CDR3 runs to 17 residues. The CDR3 loop is CASSPGTGLSGANVLTF. The CDR3 bases are TGTGCCAGCAGCCCGGGGACAGGTCTCTCTGGGGCCAACGTCCTGACTTTC.

The chain carries TRBV7-3 and TRBJ2-2; 9 nucleotides align to TRBD1. The germline CDR1 and CDR2 sequences are SGHTA and FQGTGA. The CDR3 is made up of 16 amino acids. V shed 8 bases, J shed 0 bases, and the junction held 7 bases outside the gene matches. Here the CDR3 reads CASSSGTGPNTGELFF. CDR3 DNA sequence: TGTGCCAGCTCCTCCGGGACAGGGCCGAACACCGGGGAGCTGTTTTTT.

The chain employs TRBV2 and TRBJ1-5, with 8 bases fitting TRBD1. CDR3 length: 13 residues. The trim removed 10 bases at V and 1 base at J, leaving 3 bases unmatched. Germline V CDR1 and CDR2: SNHLY, FYNNEI. The CDR3 nucleotides are TGTGCCAAACAGGGGGACAGCAATCAGCCCCAGCATTTT. Protein product: CAKQGDSNQPQHF.

This chain links TRBV5-1 with TRBJ2-5; D is possibly TRBD1 or TRBD2 (5 bases each). The CDR3 extends over 18 amino acids. V gave up 1 base and J gave up 5 bases, with 24 bases separating them. From germline, CDR1 is SGHRS and CDR2 YFSETQ. The CDR3 region is CASSLMGQPRISGETQYF. DNA of the CDR3: TGCGCCAGCAGCTTGATGGGGCAGCCGAGAATATCGGGGGAGACCCAGTACTTC.

This clonotype has a count of ten or more. The CDR3 sequence: CSARNSKGQSDTQYF. The CDR3 bases are TGCAGTGCTAGAAATTCTAAGGGGCAATCAGATACGCAGTATTTT. The rearrangement links TRBV20-1 to TRBJ2-3; D might be TRBD1 (5 bases). Germline loops: CDR1 DFQATT, CDR2 SNEGSKA (reference sequence). V was cut by 2 bases and J by 4 bases, with 16 bases left in between. The CDR3 loop spans 15 amino acids.

This clonotype was counted at least ten times. The chain has TRBV5-1 and TRBJ2-7; TRBD2 matches at 9 bases. This CDR3 region has 16 residues. Unmatched junction bases numbered 8, after V lost 4 bases and J lost 0 bases. CDR1 and CDR2 (germline): SGHRS, YFSETQ. CDR3 residues: CASSPPSSGASYEQYF. In nucleotides, the CDR3 is TGCGCCAGCAGCCCCCCCTCTAGCGGGGCCTCCTACGAGCAGTACTTC. Based on the CDR3 plus reference TRBV5-1 and TRBJ2-7, the full variable domain is KAGVTQTPRYLIKTRGQQVTLSCSPISGHRSVSWYQQTPGQGLQFLFEYFSETQRNKGNFPGRFSGRQFSNSRSEMNVSTLELGDSALYLCASSPPSSGASYEQYFGPGTRLTVT.

The chain joins TRBV6-2 or TRBV6-3 to TRBJ1-5; 8 bases map to TRBD1. Germline-derived CDR1 and CDR2 are MNHEY and SVGEGT. V shed 6 bases and J 5 bases; nucleotides not matched to a gene: 3. The CDR3 consists of 13 residues. This chain's CDR3 is CASSTDRDQPQHF. CDR3 nucleotide sequence: TGTGCCAGCAGCACGGACAGGGATCAGCCCCAGCATTTT.

This clonotype has a handful of counts. The J gene is TRBJ2-7, the V gene TRBV20-1; perhaps TRBD2 as D (5 bases). From germline, CDR1 is DFQATT and CDR2 SNEGSKA (reference sequence). The V end lost 6 bases, the J end lost 3 bases, and 15 bases lay between the germline ends. This CDR3 has 13 amino acids. The CDR3 reads CSASQQRDYEQYF. Written as DNA, the CDR3 is TGCAGTGCCAGCCAACAACGGGACTACGAGCAGTACTTC.

This clonotype was observed a few times. The chain recombines TRBV20-1 with TRBJ1-3; maybe TRBD1 (5 bases). This CDR3 has 17 residues. V lost 4 bases, J lost 3 bases, and 22 bases lay in between. The germline V gene has CDR1 DFQATT and CDR2 SNEGSKA (reference sequence). CDR3 nucleotides: TGCAGTGCTACCCCGGGACGGACCCTGGTGTTTGGAAACACCATATATTTT. Its translation: CSATPGRTLVFGNTIYF.

This clonotype came up many times. The rearrangement links TRBV5-1 to TRBJ1-1, with D possibly TRBD1 on 6 matching bases. CDR3 length: 15 residues. Germline V CDR1 and CDR2: SGHRS, YFSETQ. V lost 1 base and J 1 base, leaving 11 bases between the germline ends. CDR3 amino acids: CASSLKARGNTEAFF. The CDR3 DNA follows: TGCGCCAGCAGCTTGAAGGCCAGGGGGAACACTGAAGCTTTCTTT. The full variable domain, in which reference TRBV5-1 and TRBJ1-1 provide the parts outside the CDR3, is KAGVTQTPRYLIKTRGQQVTLSCSPISGHRSVSWYQQTPGQGLQFLFEYFSETQRNKGNFPGRFSGRQFSNSRSEMNVSTLELGDSALYLCASSLKARGNTEAFFGQGTRLTVV.

This clonotype was detected once. A much larger clone is a single base away; this may be a read error. The genes are TRBV20-1 and TRBJ2-7; D is undetermined. The CDR3 extends over 10 amino acids. Trimming removed 3 bases from V and 4 bases from J, with 4 bases in between. From germline, CDR1 is DFQATT and CDR2 SNEGSKA (reference sequence). The CDR3 region is CSASDYEQYF. CDR3 DNA sequence: TGCAGTGCTAGCGATTACGAGCAGTACTTC.

This clonotype was counted between two and nine times. The chain recombines TRBV4-3 with TRBJ2-6; 7 bases are a match to TRBD2. The CDR3 is 16 amino acids. V was pared by 4 bases and J by 2 bases, with 5 bases of the junction left unmatched. Germline CDR1 and CDR2: LGHNA and YSLEER. CDR3 amino acids: CASSPKRGAGANVLTF. The CDR3 region has the DNA TGCGCCAGCAGCCCCAAGCGGGGAGCTGGGGCCAACGTCCTGACTTTC.